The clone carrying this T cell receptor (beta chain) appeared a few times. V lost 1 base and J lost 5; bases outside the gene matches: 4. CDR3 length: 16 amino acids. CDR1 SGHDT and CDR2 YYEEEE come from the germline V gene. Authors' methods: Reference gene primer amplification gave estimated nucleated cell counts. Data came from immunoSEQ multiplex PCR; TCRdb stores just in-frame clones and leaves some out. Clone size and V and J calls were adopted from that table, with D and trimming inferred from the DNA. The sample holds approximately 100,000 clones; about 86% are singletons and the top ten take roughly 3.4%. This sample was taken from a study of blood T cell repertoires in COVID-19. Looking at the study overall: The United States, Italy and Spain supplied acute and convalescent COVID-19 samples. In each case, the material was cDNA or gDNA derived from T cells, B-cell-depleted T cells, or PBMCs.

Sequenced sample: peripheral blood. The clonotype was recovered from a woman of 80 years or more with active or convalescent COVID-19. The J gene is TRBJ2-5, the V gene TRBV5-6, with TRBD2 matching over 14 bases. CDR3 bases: TGTGCCAGCAGCTTGCGGGGACTAGCGGGAGTGGAGACCCAGTACTTC. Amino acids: CASSLRGLAGVETQYF.